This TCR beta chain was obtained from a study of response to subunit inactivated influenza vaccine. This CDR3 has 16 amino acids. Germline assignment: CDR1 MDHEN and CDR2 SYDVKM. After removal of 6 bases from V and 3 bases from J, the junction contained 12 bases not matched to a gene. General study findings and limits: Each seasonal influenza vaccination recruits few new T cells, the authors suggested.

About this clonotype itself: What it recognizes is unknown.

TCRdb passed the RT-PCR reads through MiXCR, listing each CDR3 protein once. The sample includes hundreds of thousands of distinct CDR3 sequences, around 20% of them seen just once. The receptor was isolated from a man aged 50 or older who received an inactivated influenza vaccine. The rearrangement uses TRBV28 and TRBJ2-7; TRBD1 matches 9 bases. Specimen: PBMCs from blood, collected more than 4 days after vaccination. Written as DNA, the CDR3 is TGTGCCAGCAGCCCTAACACAGGGGGCGCTCGCTACGAGCAGTACTTC. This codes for CASSPNTGGARYEQYF.